This entry lists 19 T cell receptor beta chains sequenced from one sample in a study of Graves' ophthalmopathy and Graves' hyperthyroidism. RNA transcripts were the source from which TCR beta CDR3 regions were amplified. HTBI-primed RT-PCR formed the first round, and a multiplex PCR formed the second. TCRdb redid the calling of the multiplex PCR reads with MiXCR, one entry per CDR3 protein. The sample lists some 370,000 distinct CDR3 sequences, approximately 18% occurring once. Sequenced: peripheral blood. The receptors here all came from an adult woman with stable Graves' hyperthyroidism.

This clonotype came up a few times. The chain uses TRBV11-2 and TRBJ1-3, with a weak D call TRBD1 (6 bases). Trimming shortened V by 4 bases and J by 2 bases, and 15 bases separated the two germline ends. There are 16 residues in the CDR3. Germline V gene data show CDR1 as SGHAT and CDR2 as FQNNGV. CDR3 sequence: CASSWPGVGAGNTIYF. The CDR3, as DNA: TGTGCCAGCAGCTGGCCAGGGGTCGGAGCTGGAAACACCATATATTTT.

This chain links TRBV30 with TRBJ1-2; unclear D gene. Per the germline V gene, CDR1 is GTSNPN and CDR2 is SVGIG (reference sequence). This CDR3 region has 12 residues. Between the trimmed V and J ends, which lost 0 bases and 5 bases, there was a span of 7 bases. For the CDR3, the DNA is TGTGCCTGGAGTGTAACGGGTTATGGCTACACCTTC. Protein: CAWSVTGYGYTF.

Ten or more counts support this clonotype. This chain links TRBV6-5 with TRBJ1-1; D uncertain. The V end lost 0 bases, the J end lost 1 base, and 9 bases lay between the germline ends. The CDR3 spans 15 residues. The germline V gene has CDR1 MNHEY and CDR2 SVGAGI. CDR3: CASSYSRRSNTEAFF. DNA of the CDR3: TGTGCCAGCAGTTACTCTCGACGGTCGAACACTGAAGCTTTCTTT.

This clonotype was detected only a few times. V and J are TRBV29-1 and TRBJ1-2; D is uncertain. This CDR3 is built from 11 residues. CDR1 is SQVTM and CDR2 is ANQGSEA in the germline V gene. V lost 4 bases to trimming and J lost 4 bases, with 7 bases between them. CDR3 loop: CSVAGVYGYTF. As DNA, the CDR3 is TGCAGCGTTGCTGGGGTCTATGGCTACACCTTC.

This clonotype was observed at least ten times. The chain joins TRBV28 to TRBJ1-2; D uncertain. Germline V gives CDR1 MDHEN, CDR2 SYDVKM. Trimming took off 11 bases at V and 5 bases at J, with 12 bases between the two ends. This CDR3 contains 11 residues. CDR3 DNA sequence: TGTGCCGGCATGTTGGGGTATGGCTACACCTTC. Translation: CAGMLGYGYTF.

This clonotype was seen at least ten times. This chain uses TRBV7-9 with TRBJ2-5; tentative D call: TRBD1 (5 bases). Germline-derived CDR1 and CDR2 are SEHNR and FQNEAQ (reference sequence). The CDR3 is made up of 14 amino acids. The germline V and J ends were trimmed by 1 base and 4 bases, with 10 bases remaining between them. CDR3 coding DNA: TGTGCCAGCAGCTTAGGACAGTTGCGAGAGACCCAGTACTTC. This sequence encodes CASSLGQLRETQYF.

The rearrangement links TRBV20-1 to TRBJ1-1; weak D call: TRBD1 (5 bases). This CDR3 is 11 amino acids long. From germline, CDR1 is DFQATT and CDR2 SNEGSKA (reference sequence). V lost 6 bases to trimming and J lost 3 bases, with 8 bases between them. The CDR3 loop is CSAREDTEAFF. The CDR3 nucleotides are TGCAGTGCCAGGGAGGACACTGAAGCTTTCTTT.

This clonotype was recorded at least ten times. V is TRBV5-1 and J is TRBJ2-7; D may be TRBD1 (6 bases). Germline lookup yields CDR1 SGHRS and CDR2 YFSETQ. This CDR3 spans 13 amino acids. The V and J ends lost 4 bases and 3 bases respectively, with 11 bases between them. The CDR3 nucleotides are TGCGCCAGCAGCCCCTCGGACAGCTACGAGCAGTACTTC. Amino acid sequence: CASSPSDSYEQYF.

This clonotype was detected ten times or more. The V call is TRBV11-2, the J call TRBJ1-1; D ambiguous. Trimming shortened V by 8 bases and J by 5 bases, and 15 bases separated the two germline ends. CDR1 is SGHAT and CDR2 is FQNNGV in the germline V gene. CDR3 size: 13 residues. The CDR3 coding sequence is TGTGCCAGCGAACAAGGCGGAAGGACTGAAGCTTTCTTT. Amino acid sequence: CASEQGGRTEAFF.

This clonotype was detected many times. The chain uses TRBV28 and TRBJ2-7; 10 nucleotides align to TRBD2. The CDR3 loop spans 15 amino acids. Per the germline V gene, CDR1 is MDHEN and CDR2 is SYDVKM. With V trimmed by 3 bases and J by 2 bases, 4 bases remained unmatched. CDR3 nucleotides: TGTGCCAGCAGTTTCCGGACTAGCGGTACCTACGAGCAGTACTTC. It translates to CASSFRTSGTYEQYF. Full variable domain (remainder filled in from reference TRBV28 and TRBJ2-7): DVKVTQSSRYLVKRTGEKVFLECVQDMDHENMFWYRQDPGLGLRLIYFSYDVKMKEKGDIPEGYSVSREKKERFSLILESASTNQTSMYLCASSFRTSGTYEQYFGPGTRLTVT.

The table lists this clonotype with many counts. V and J are TRBV20-1 and TRBJ1-3; D is perhaps TRBD1 (5 bases). Trimming took 0 bases from V and 0 from J, leaving 9 bases between them. Germline assignment: CDR1 DFQATT and CDR2 SNEGSKA (reference sequence). The CDR3 has 15 amino acids. CDR3 DNA sequence: TGCAGTGCTAGAGATGGGGCAGGCTCTGGAAACACCATATATTTT. Translated: CSARDGAGSGNTIYF.

This clonotype has a handful of counts. The chain combines TRBV19 with TRBJ2-2, with 9 bases aligning to TRBD1. Trimming cost V 2 bases and J 9 bases; bases outside gene matches: 13. Germline V gene lookup returns CDR1 LNHDA and CDR2 SQIVND (reference sequence). The CDR3 sequence is 17 residues long. The DNA for the CDR3 is TGTGCCAGTAGTATAATTTGGCGGGACAGGGTAGTCCGGGAGCTGTTTTTT. Translated: CASSIIWRDRVVRELFF.

The sample holds many counts of this clonotype. V and J are TRBV28 and TRBJ1-2; no firm D call. The CDR3 spans 13 residues. Trimming shortened V by 3 bases and J by 3 bases, and 8 bases separated the two germline ends. Looked up from germline, CDR1 is MDHEN and CDR2 is SYDVKM. The DNA of the CDR3 is TGTGCCAGCAGTTTTTCGCGGGACTATGGCTACACCTTC. Encoded protein: CASSFSRDYGYTF.

This clonotype showed up many times. V and J are TRBV2 and TRBJ2-6; D is unresolved. Germline V gene data show CDR1 as SNHLY and CDR2 as FYNNEI. There are 13 residues in the CDR3. V was shortened by 4 bases and J by 3 bases, with 4 bases between the two germline ends. CDR3 loop: CASSAGGANVLTF. Written as DNA, the CDR3 is TGTGCCAGCAGTGCCGGTGGGGCCAACGTCCTGACTTTC.

This rearrangement joins TRBV6-2 or TRBV6-3 to TRBJ2-7; perhaps TRBD1 as D (6 bases). Trimming removed 7 bases from V and 1 base from J, with 20 bases in between. The CDR3 sequence is 16 residues long. The germline V gene has CDR1 MNHEY and CDR2 SVGEGT. The CDR3 bases are TGTGCCAGCACTACTAGGGGGTTAGGTGGTTCCTACGAGCAGTACTTC. Protein sequence: CASTTRGLGGSYEQYF.

This clonotype has ten or more counts. This chain uses TRBV20-1 with TRBJ1-6; maybe TRBD1 (5 bases). Germline-derived CDR1 and CDR2 are DFQATT and SNEGSKA (reference sequence). CDR3 length equals 15 residues. V was shortened by 6 bases and J by 0 bases, with 12 bases between the two germline ends. This CDR3 reads CSAPGASSYNSPLHF. The CDR3 region has the DNA TGCAGTGCCCCTGGGGCGAGCTCCTATAATTCACCCCTCCACTTT.

In this sample, this clonotype turned up many times. The chain uses TRBV6-5 and TRBJ2-2; no reliable D call. The CDR3 is made up of 15 amino acids. Trimming pared 3 bases from V and 0 bases from J, leaving 8 bases between. The V gene's germline CDR1 is MNHEY and CDR2 SVGAGI. The CDR3 loop reads CASSYLHANTGELFF. The CDR3 DNA sequence: TGTGCCAGCAGTTATCTTCACGCGAACACCGGGGAGCTGTTTTTT.

The chain has TRBV6-1 and TRBJ2-7; 10 nucleotides match TRBD2. The CDR3 covers 16 residues. The germline V gene encodes CDR1 MNHNS and CDR2 SASEGT. V shed 4 bases, J shed 7 bases, and the junction held 13 bases outside the gene matches. For the CDR3, the DNA is TGTGCCAGCAGTGGTGATAGCGGGGGGAATCCTTCAGAGCAGTACTTC. It yields the protein CASSGDSGGNPSEQYF.

This clonotype was seen just once. Just one base apart from a much larger clone, this may be a read error. This chain joins TRBV4-1 and TRBJ1-6; D unclear. CDR1 and CDR2 (germline): MGHRA, YSYEKL. Deletions cut 3 bases from V and 14 bases from J, with 17 bases between. The CDR3 totals 14 residues. The CDR3 nucleotides read TGCGCCAGCAGCCACCTTATGGCCTCTAGAGCCCTCCACTTT. Translated, it gives CASSHLMASRALHF.